This T cell receptor beta chain was documented in a study of T cell responses to AZD1222 COVID-19 vaccine. Study findings and constraints: Clonal diversity was possibly underestimated, and the donors were mostly white British, with more females. Rises in breadth and depth of Spike-specific TCRs came after two AZD1222 doses. The span of vaccine-associated CD4 TCRs extended across spike, with dominance at 160-218 and 743-854. Only a handful of AZD1222 recipients tested seropositive at baseline.

Note on this clone: Its specificity is unknown.

Produced via immunoSEQ multiplex PCR; TCRdb's table is partial and in-frame only. The repertoire holds 90,000 to 140,000 clones, 88% seen once, with approximately 10% in the top ten. Unmatched junction bases numbered 5, after V lost 0 bases and J lost 8 bases. Germline values: CDR1 SEHNR, CDR2 FQNEAQ (reference sequence). This CDR3 comprises 14 residues. The receptor was derived from an adult in good health. The sequenced sample was peripheral blood, obtained on day 0 of AZD1222 vaccination. The V and J genes are TRBV7-9 and TRBJ2-3; 7 nucleotides line up with TRBD2. As DNA, the CDR3 is TGTGCCAGCAGCTTAGCACTAGCGCTTGTTACGCAGTATTTT. It yields the protein CASSLALALVTQYF.